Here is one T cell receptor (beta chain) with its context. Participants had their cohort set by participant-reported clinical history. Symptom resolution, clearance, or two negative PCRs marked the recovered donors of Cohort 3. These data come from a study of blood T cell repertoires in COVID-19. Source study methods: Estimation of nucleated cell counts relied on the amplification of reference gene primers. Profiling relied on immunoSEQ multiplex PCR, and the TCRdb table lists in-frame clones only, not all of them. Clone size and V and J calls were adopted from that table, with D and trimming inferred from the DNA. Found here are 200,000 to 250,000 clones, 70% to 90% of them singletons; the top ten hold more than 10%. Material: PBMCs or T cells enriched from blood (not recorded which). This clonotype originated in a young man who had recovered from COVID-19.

In DNA, the CDR3 is TGTGCCAGCAGCTTACTTAGGGGAACTGGTAATCTCCTCCACTTT. This sequence encodes CASSLLRGTGNLLHF. V is TRBV7-9 and J is TRBJ1-6; a possible D gene is TRBD1 (5 bases). This CDR3 is built from 15 residues. Germline V gives CDR1 SEHNR, CDR2 FQNEAQ (reference sequence). V was cut by 2 bases and J by 15 bases, with 20 bases left in between.